The source of this T cell receptor beta chain is a study of CXCR3-negative and CXCR3-positive naive CD8 T cells. Remarks on this clonotype: Its antigen is unknown.

CDR1 and CDR2 (germline): MNHEY, SVGAGI. This CDR3 region has 16 residues. cDNA libraries for TRB were generated by 5' RACE incorporating UMI labels. TCRdb processed the 5' RACE reads again and assigns one entry to each CDR3 protein, with no DNA. The sample table includes 100,000 or so distinct CDR3 sequences. Study outcomes and limitations: Naive cells positive for CXCR3 carried more hydrophobic TRB CDR3s than CXCR3-negative ones.

This TCR derives from a human donor in good health. Some clones in this sample may be carry-over from other donors' samples. Sequencing used naive CXCR3+ CD8+ T cells from blood. The subset here: CD45RO-CCR7+CD27+CD95- naive CD8+ T cells expressing CXCR3 (TNR3+). V usage is TRBV6-5 and J usage is TRBJ2-6; TCRdb indicates TRBD2, and absent DNA this call remains unverified. CDR3 sequence: CASSWASGSGANVLTF.